This TCR beta chain was recovered during a study of memory CD4+ T cells and cytomegalovirus serostatus. Points from the study as a whole: Of 150 to 200 reported CMV TCRbeta sequences, just over 65 were found in memory CD4+ repertoires.

Germline CDR1 reads SEHNR; CDR2 reads FQNEAQ (reference sequence). CDR3 size: 15 residues. Trimming shortened V by 3 bases and J by 0 bases, and 10 bases separated the two germline ends. Clones were sequenced by immunoSEQ multiplex PCR, and TCRdb holds only the in-frame ones, with some missing. The profile covers 40,000 to 55,000 clones, with approximately 82% appearing a single time and roughly 2% taken by the ten largest. The sort gate was single viable CD3+CD4+CD8-CD45RO+ cells for memory CD4+ T cells. Remarks on this clone: The antigen is unknown.

Sequencing was done on a sample of memory CD4+ T cells from blood. This TCR came from an adult in good health and CMV-seropositive. V and J are TRBV7-9 and TRBJ2-3; possible D gene TRBD1, 6 bases. CDR3 protein: CASSFGQPSTDTQYF. In DNA, the CDR3 is TGTGCCAGCAGCTTTGGACAGCCTAGCACAGATACGCAGTATTTT.